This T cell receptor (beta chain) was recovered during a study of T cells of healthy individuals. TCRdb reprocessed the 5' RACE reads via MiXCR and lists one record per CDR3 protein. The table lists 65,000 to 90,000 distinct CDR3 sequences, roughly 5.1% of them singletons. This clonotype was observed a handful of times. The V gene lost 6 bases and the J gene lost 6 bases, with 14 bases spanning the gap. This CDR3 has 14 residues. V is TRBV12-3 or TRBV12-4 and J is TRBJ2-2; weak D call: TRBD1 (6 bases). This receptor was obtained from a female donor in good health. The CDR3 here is CASSGLTGSGELFF. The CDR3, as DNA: TGTGCCAGCAGCGGTCTAACAGGGTCCGGGGAGCTGTTTTTT.